The entry below gives a single T cell receptor beta chain sequence along with its context. This clonotype appeared a few times. Its antigen is currently not known. Base qualities were left out, and no much larger clone turns up one base away. The library was generated by 5' RACE. Sequencing instrument: Illumina HiSeq 2500. The second PCR ran for about 7 to 11 cycles and used a J-beta primer mix along with a sample-barcoded 5' primer. A template-switch 5' adaptor carrying 12 random nucleotides introduced a unique molecular identifier onto each TCR beta cDNA molecule. Each sample yielded at least 2.5 million CDR3-containing paired-end reads. The Mint cDNA synthesis kit, primed by a TRBC-specific oligonucleotide, was used to synthesize first-strand cDNA from all RNA. After uracil-DNA glycosylase treatment, a first 18-cycle PCR used universal primers M1SS and BC2_uni_R on all cDNA. The study's processing was this. For normalization, 1 million high-quality reads, each with a distinct molecular identifier, were randomly selected from each sample. Reads sharing molecular identifiers were discarded rather than binned into consensus sequences. MiTCR, with a Q25 quality threshold and the strictest error-elimination algorithm, was used for CDR3 identification, clonotype clustering and error correction. Lower-bound total TCR beta diversity was estimated with a nonparametric unseen species model using Euler transformation. TCRdb reanalyzed the raw reads on its own, using fastp at Q25 for trimming and MiXCR for clone calling, and kept in-frame beta chains. Entries are consolidated by CDR3 protein sequence, retaining the most common genes and DNA. These V and J calls derive from TCRdb rather than the authors' analysis. Present in this sample are 550,000 to 750,000 distinct CDR3 sequences, around a fifth of which were seen just once. The ten top clones hold roughly 3.7% of the sample.

The donors were roughly 40 Caucasian individuals from Russia, aged roughly 6 to 100 years, who were systemically healthy. Each donor gave approximately 10 milliliters of peripheral blood, collected into EDTA-treated Vacutainer tubes. Ficoll-Paque density-gradient centrifugation was used to isolate PBMCs, with at least 6.5 million per sample. Trizol reagent was used to extract total RNA from PBMCs, with at least 5 micrograms per sample. For every donor, flow cytometry on a PBMC aliquot measured the percentage of naive CD45RAhigh/CD27high T cells. The sample comes from a study of blood T cells in healthy people across ages (dated by TCRdb to the mid-2010s). In terms of the full investigation: In model experiments, roughly one uniquely barcoded TCR beta cDNA molecule per two T cells was captured by template switching. Donors were grouped into four age groups: young (average roughly 17 years), middle-aged (approximately 41), aged (around 60) and long-lived (approximately 81). Donors of different ages were randomly distributed across sequencing lanes to avoid experimental bias. For two donors (one aged 18 to 30 and one aged 80 or older), the study analyzed two additional independent replicas of 1 million unique cDNA reads from the same blood draw. The study measured age-related changes in TCR beta repertoire diversity using deep sequencing normalized with unique cDNA molecular identifiers.

Germline trimming: 7 bases from V, 4 bases from J; junction bases outside gene matches: 4. CDR3 length: 13 amino acids, cysteine to phenylalanine. Only CDR3 DNA remains: 39 bases, in frame from the first base. CDR1 and CDR2 are drawn from the germline V gene: SNHLY, FYNNEI. Broad study findings and their caveats: The long-lived group showed more naive CD4+ T cells, fewer expanded clones and increased TCR diversity than the aged group, suggesting age selection. Because the CMV infection status of the donors was unknown, age-related changes in expanded clonotypes may potentially have been confounded. As age increased, observed TCR beta diversity per million T cells dropped in a roughly linear way, and a significant reduction was already evident by age 40. Observed TCR beta diversity correlated strongly with the percentage of naive T cells measured by flow cytometry. Because profiling used bulk unsorted PBMCs, naive and antigen-experienced compartments could not be compared conclusively. Estimates of total diversity based on one million sequenced T cells were regarded as lower bounds and as underestimates.

The chain links TRBV2 with TRBJ1-1; 9 junctional bases match TRBD1. The clonotype comes from a man in his 70s in good health. The sequencing sample was made of blood. The DNA sequence follows: TGTGCCAGCACGGGACAGGGATCCACTGAAGCTTTCTTT. This sequence encodes CASTGQGSTEAFF.